This passage covers 19 T cell receptor beta chains from one sample sequenced in a study of blood T cells in healthy people across ages. A sample-barcoded 5' primer and a J-beta primer mix were used in a second PCR of roughly 7 to 11 cycles. TCRdb called the 5' RACE reads again in MiXCR, with one record for every CDR3 protein. The sample lists under 1,100,000 distinct CDR3 sequences; approximately 25% were seen once. This sample was shared with a second study, whose subject was T cells of mothers and their children.

The sequenced sample was blood. The source is a girl aged 2 to 10 in good health.

This clonotype was recorded at least ten times. The chain couples TRBV24-1 to TRBJ2-1; D gene uncertain. Germline loops: CDR1 KGHDR, CDR2 SFDVKD. V lost 4 bases and J lost 7, with 16 bases in between. The CDR3 loop spans 15 amino acids. This CDR3 is CATSDPTIGSNEQFF. The CDR3 coding sequence is TGTGCCACCAGTGACCCAACAATAGGGTCAAATGAGCAGTTCTTC.

The CDR3 here is CSAFQANSYEQYF. In DNA form, the CDR3 reads TGCAGTGCTTTTCAGGCTAACTCCTACGAGCAGTACTTC. The chain employs TRBV20-1 and TRBJ2-5; D not certain. TRBJ2-7 matches the DNA end more closely, so the J call is doubtful. Germline CDR1 is DFQATT and CDR2 is SNEGSKA (reference sequence). This CDR3 comprises 13 residues.

V usage is TRBV12-3 or TRBV12-4 and J usage is TRBJ2-4; TRBD2 matches 11 bases. The CDR3 contains 16 residues. The ends lost 6 bases at V and 3 bases at J; junction bases unmatched: 7. The CDR3 reads CASSPTSGESKNIQYF. CDR3 bases: TGTGCCAGCAGCCCGACTAGCGGGGAAAGCAAAAACATTCAGTACTTC.

This clonotype was found a few times. This chain connects TRBV20-1 to TRBJ2-1; 10 nucleotides align to TRBD1. The CDR3 extends over 17 amino acids. J lost 1 base, V lost 6 bases, and 12 bases had no gene match. Germline V gene data show CDR1 as DFQATT and CDR2 as SNEGSKA (reference sequence). CDR3 in amino acids: CSALDRGHTGSYNEQFF. The CDR3 DNA reads as TGCAGTGCCCTCGACAGGGGGCATACCGGGTCCTACAATGAGCAGTTCTTC.

This clonotype was found a few times. This chain connects TRBV13 to TRBJ2-4, with D maybe TRBD1 (6 bases). This CDR3 spans 16 amino acids. In germline, CDR1 is PRHDT, CDR2 FYEKMQ (reference sequence). V lost 5 bases and J lost 1, with 15 bases in between. CDR3 in DNA: TGTGCCAGCAGCCCTAGGGGGTCCCAGGCCAAAAACATTCAGTACTTC. Translating gives CASSPRGSQAKNIQYF. Full variable domain (rest looked up from reference TRBV13 and TRBJ2-4): AAGVIQSPRHLIKEKRETATLKCYPIPRHDTVYWYQQGPGQDPQFLISFYEKMQSDKGSIPDRFSAQQFSDYHSELNMSSLELGDSALYFCASSPRGSQAKNIQYFGAGTRLSVL.

This clonotype was counted a few times. The chain carries TRBV24-1 and TRBJ2-3; 9 nucleotides agree with TRBD2. The CDR3 runs 19 residues. Trimming at V came to 4 bases and at J to 4 bases, leaving 17 bases not matched to a gene. Germline lookup yields CDR1 KGHDR and CDR2 SFDVKD. As DNA, the CDR3 is TGTGCCACCAGTGAACTCCCTGCGGGGGGGCGGAGTTTCGCAGATACGCAGTATTTT. Translating it yields CATSELPAGGRSFADTQYF.

This chain links TRBV20-1 with TRBJ2-7; no clear D gene. This CDR3 is 12 amino acids long. Germline V gives CDR1 DFQATT, CDR2 SNEGSKA (reference sequence). Deletions cut 6 bases from V and 5 bases from J, with 14 bases between. CDR3 residues: CSAPDYLDEQYF. For the CDR3, the DNA is TGCAGTGCCCCCGATTACCTCGACGAGCAGTACTTC.

The chain recombines TRBV7-9 with TRBJ2-7; D possibly corresponds to TRBD1 (6 bases). Trimming left V 5 bases short and J 3 bases short, with 17 bases between. The CDR3 is 15 amino acids. The germline gives CDR1 SEHNR, CDR2 FQNEAQ (reference sequence). The CDR3 spells CASSPVQGLGYEQYF. In DNA form, the CDR3 reads TGTGCCAGCAGCCCAGTACAGGGTTTAGGCTACGAGCAGTACTTC. Filled out from reference TRBV7-9 and TRBJ2-7, the complete variable domain reads DTGVSQNPRHKITKRGQNVTFRCDPISEHNRLYWYRQTLGQGPEFLTYFQNEAQLEKSRLLSDRFSAERPKGSFSTLEIQRTEQGDSAMYLCASSPVQGLGYEQYFGPGTRLTVT.

This clonotype was seen a few times. This sequence joins TRBV12-3 or TRBV12-4 and TRBJ1-1; no clear D gene. CDR3 size: 12 residues. Deletions cut 5 bases from V and 8 bases from J, with 12 bases between. Here the CDR3 reads CASSRGTPEAFF. Here the CDR3 DNA reads TGTGCCAGCAGTAGAGGTACACCCGAAGCTTTCTTT.

The chain links TRBV6-5 to TRBJ2-5, with TRBD2 as a possible D gene (5 bases). Germline CDR1 and CDR2: MNHEY and SVGAGI. The CDR3 has 13 amino acids. V was pared by 7 bases and J by 4 bases, with 13 bases between. The CDR3: CASNVAEGETQYF. In DNA, the CDR3 is TGTGCCAGCAACGTCGCCGAGGGAGAGACCCAGTACTTC.

This rearrangement joins TRBV2 to TRBJ1-1; D call uncertain. Trimming removed 2 bases at V and 1 base at J, with 8 bases between. The CDR3 loop spans 14 amino acids. Germline V CDR1 and CDR2: SNHLY, FYNNEI. The CDR3 DNA follows: TGTGCCAGCAGTGAACGGGTTGGGAACACTGAAGCTTTCTTT. As protein: CASSERVGNTEAFF.

This chain uses TRBV6-6 with TRBJ2-5, with a weak D call TRBD2 (6 bases). The CDR3 is made up of 13 amino acids. The germline V gene encodes CDR1 MNHNY and CDR2 SVGAGI (reference sequence). The ends were cut back, 11 bases at V and 3 bases at J, with 16 bases in the middle. The CDR3 DNA is TGTGCCGGCCAACGGGACTTAAAAGAGACCCAGTACTTC. Protein: CAGQRDLKETQYF.

As DNA, the CDR3 is TGTGCCAGCAGTCCAAGACAGGGGTGGATAGATACGCAGTATTTT. Encoded protein: CASSPRQGWIDTQYF. This sequence joins TRBV27 and TRBJ2-3; 8 bases are shared with TRBD1. The J segment lost 5 bases and the V segment lost 5 bases, leaving 9 bases of the junction unmatched. This CDR3 has 15 residues. Germline V gives CDR1 MNHEY, CDR2 SMNVEV (reference sequence).

This chain uses TRBV9 with TRBJ2-3; 9 bases fit TRBD1. Trimming took 4 bases from V and 0 from J; bases not matched to a gene: 9. This CDR3 region has 17 residues. CDR1 is SGDLS, CDR2 YYNGEE, per germline. In DNA, the CDR3 is TGTGCCAGCAGCATTACACAGGGGGCGCAGAGCACAGATACGCAGTATTTT. Its translation: CASSITQGAQSTDTQYF.

This clonotype was seen ten or more times. The chain carries TRBV29-1 and TRBJ1-6; no firm D call. The ends were cut back, 2 bases at V and 8 bases at J, with 13 bases in the middle. This CDR3 region has 14 residues. Germline loops: CDR1 SQVTM, CDR2 ANQGSEA. The CDR3 DNA reads as TGCAGCGTTGAACACCCAAAAAATTATTCACCCCTCCACTTT. The encoded protein is CSVEHPKNYSPLHF.

In its sample, this clonotype was seen a few times. This sequence joins TRBV5-5 and TRBJ2-3; no firm D call. Trimming left V 0 bases short and J 0 bases short, with 14 bases between. This CDR3 contains 17 residues. Germline assignment: CDR1 SGHKS and CDR2 YYEKEE (reference sequence). The CDR3 DNA sequence: TGTGCCAGCAGCTTGGCCTATGAGACACCTAGCACAGATACGCAGTATTTT. Residues: CASSLAYETPSTDTQYF.

This clonotype was detected many times. The V call is TRBV4-1, the J call TRBJ2-1; D ambiguous. Germline-derived CDR1 and CDR2 are MGHRA and YSYEKL. Between the trimmed V and J ends, which lost 1 base and 4 bases, there was a span of 5 bases. The CDR3 is 13 amino acids. The CDR3 coding sequence is TGCGCCAGCAGCCAAGTGACTTACAATGAGCAGTTCTTC. It is translated as CASSQVTYNEQFF.

This clonotype turned up a few times. V and J are TRBV3-1 and TRBJ2-5; 9 bases are shared with TRBD1. The DNA end is a closer match to TRBJ2-1, so the J assignment may be wrong. CDR1 is LGHDT and CDR2 is YNNKEL in the germline V gene (reference sequence). This CDR3 is built from 16 residues. CDR3 sequence: CASSQGGGQGYNEQFF. CDR3 DNA: TGTGCCAGCAGCCAAGGGGGGGGACAGGGCTACAATGAGCAGTTCTTC.

This clonotype was detected many times. The gene calls are TRBV6-6 and TRBJ2-1; D not certain. V lost 5 bases and J 4 bases, leaving 6 bases between the germline ends. Germline CDR1 reads MNHNY; CDR2 reads SVGAGI (reference sequence). The CDR3 is 12 residues long. The CDR3: CASSPVYNEQFF. CDR3 sequence (DNA): TGTGCCAGCAGTCCAGTATACAATGAGCAGTTCTTC.